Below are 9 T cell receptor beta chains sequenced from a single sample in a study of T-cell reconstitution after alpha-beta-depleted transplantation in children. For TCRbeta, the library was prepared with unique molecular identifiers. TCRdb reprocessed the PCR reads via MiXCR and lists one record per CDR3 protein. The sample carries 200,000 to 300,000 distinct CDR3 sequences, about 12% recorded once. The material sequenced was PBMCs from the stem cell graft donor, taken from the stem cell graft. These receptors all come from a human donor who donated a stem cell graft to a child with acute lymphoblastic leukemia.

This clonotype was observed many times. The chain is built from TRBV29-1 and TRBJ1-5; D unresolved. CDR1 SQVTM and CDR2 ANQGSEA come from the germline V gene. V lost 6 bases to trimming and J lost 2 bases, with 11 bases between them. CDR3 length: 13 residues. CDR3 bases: TGCAGCGTAGGGCGGGAAGGCAATCAGCCCCAGCATTTT. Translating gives CSVGREGNQPQHF.

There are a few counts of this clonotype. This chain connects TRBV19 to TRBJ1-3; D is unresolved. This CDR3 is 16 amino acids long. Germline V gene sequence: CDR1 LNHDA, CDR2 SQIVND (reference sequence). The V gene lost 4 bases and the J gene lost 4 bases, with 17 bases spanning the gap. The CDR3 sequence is CASSTAGTLNGNTIYF. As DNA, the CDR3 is TGTGCCAGTAGTACCGCCGGCACCTTGAACGGAAACACCATATATTTT.

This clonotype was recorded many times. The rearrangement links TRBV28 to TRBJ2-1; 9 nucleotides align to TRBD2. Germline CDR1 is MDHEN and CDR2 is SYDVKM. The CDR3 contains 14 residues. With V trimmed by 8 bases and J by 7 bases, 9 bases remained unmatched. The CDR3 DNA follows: TGTGCCAGCCAAACCCTAGCGGGAATGAATGAGCAGTTCTTC. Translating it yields CASQTLAGMNEQFF.

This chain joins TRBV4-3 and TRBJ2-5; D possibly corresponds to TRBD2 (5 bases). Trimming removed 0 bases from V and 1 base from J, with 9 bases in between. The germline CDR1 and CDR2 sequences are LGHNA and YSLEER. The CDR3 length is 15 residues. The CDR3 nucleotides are TGCGCCAGCAGCCAAGATCAAAGCGGCCAAGAGACCCAGTACTTC. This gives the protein CASSQDQSGQETQYF.

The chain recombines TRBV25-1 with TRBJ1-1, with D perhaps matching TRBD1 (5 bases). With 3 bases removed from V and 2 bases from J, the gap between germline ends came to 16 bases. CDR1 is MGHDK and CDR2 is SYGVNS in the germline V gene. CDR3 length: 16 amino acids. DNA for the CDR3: TGTGCCAGCAGTGAGATGGGGGAGGCGGTAAACACTGAAGCTTTCTTT. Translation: CASSEMGEAVNTEAFF.

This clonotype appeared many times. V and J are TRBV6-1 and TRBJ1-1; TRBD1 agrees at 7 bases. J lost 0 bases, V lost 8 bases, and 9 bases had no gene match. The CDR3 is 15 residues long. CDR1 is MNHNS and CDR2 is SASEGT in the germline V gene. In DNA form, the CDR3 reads TGTGCCAGCCGGGACAGCGGACTAATGAACACTGAAGCTTTCTTT. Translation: CASRDSGLMNTEAFF.

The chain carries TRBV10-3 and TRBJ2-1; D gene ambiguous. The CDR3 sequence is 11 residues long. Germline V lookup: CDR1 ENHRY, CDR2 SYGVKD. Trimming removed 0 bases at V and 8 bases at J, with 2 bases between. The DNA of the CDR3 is TGTGCCATCAGTGAGTCCGATGAGCAGTTCTTC. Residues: CAISESDEQFF.

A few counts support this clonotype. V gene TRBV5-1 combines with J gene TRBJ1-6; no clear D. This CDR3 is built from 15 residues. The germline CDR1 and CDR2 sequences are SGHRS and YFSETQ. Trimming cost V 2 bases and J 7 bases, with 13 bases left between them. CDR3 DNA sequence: TGCGCCAGCAGCTTCGTAGCCGGACGGAATTCACCCCTCCACTTT. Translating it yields CASSFVAGRNSPLHF.

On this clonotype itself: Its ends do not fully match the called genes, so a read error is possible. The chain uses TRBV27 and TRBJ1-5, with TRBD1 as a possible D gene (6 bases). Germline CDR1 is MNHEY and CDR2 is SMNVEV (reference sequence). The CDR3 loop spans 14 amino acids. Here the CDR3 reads CASSFRRGNQPQHF. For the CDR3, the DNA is TGTGCCAGCAGTTTTCGTAGGGGGAATCAGCCCCAGCATTTC.